Following are 5 T cell receptor beta chains from one sample sequenced in a study of T cell repertoires in cytomegalovirus infection. No antigen is known for these receptors. Using its own MiXCR run on the reads, TCRdb lists one record per CDR3 protein. There are 640,000 or so distinct CDR3 sequences in the sample; roughly a third occur only once, and about 20% lies in the top ten. Sample: cultured PBMCs, taken from culture after CMV antigen stimulation. All receptors derive from a human donor in good health (CMV status not recorded). Some clones in this sample may be carry-over from other donors' samples.

This clonotype has a handful of counts. This rearrangement joins TRBV6-2 or TRBV6-3 to TRBJ1-1, with D maybe TRBD1 (5 bases). This CDR3 comprises 15 residues. CDR1 MNHEY and CDR2 SVGEGT come from the germline V gene. V dropped 1 base and J dropped 1 base, with 10 bases sitting between them. CDR3 bases: TGTGCCAGCAGTTACTTGGGGCAGTCGAACACTGAAGCTTTCTTT. Its protein product is CASSYLGQSNTEAFF.

The chain employs TRBV11-2 and TRBJ2-3; TRBD1 might be the D (5 bases). The CDR3 totals 15 residues. Germline V gene sequence: CDR1 SGHAT, CDR2 FQNNGV. Between the trimmed V and J ends, which lost 5 bases and 2 bases, there was a span of 14 bases. CDR3 amino acids: CASSLRAMNTDTQYF. CDR3 DNA: TGTGCCAGCAGCCTCAGGGCGATGAACACAGATACGCAGTATTTT.

This clonotype was seen a single time. The chain links TRBV11-2 to TRBJ2-3; D ambiguous. Germline V gene data show CDR1 as SGHAT and CDR2 as FQNNGV. V lost 4 bases and J lost 6, with 20 bases in between. The CDR3 contains 16 residues. The CDR3 loop is CASSSSRLHSGDTQYF. The CDR3 nucleotides are TGTGCCAGCAGCTCCTCCCGACTGCACTCTGGCGATACGCAGTATTTT.

This clonotype came up a few times. The rearrangement uses TRBV18 and TRBJ1-2, with a possible D match to TRBD1 (6 bases). Between the trimmed V and J ends, which lost 2 bases and 8 bases, there was a span of 21 bases. This CDR3 contains 16 residues. Germline V gene data show CDR1 as KGHSH and CDR2 as LQKENI. The CDR3 DNA is TGTGCCAGCTCACCAGATCTATGGGGGCAGGGGAGCGGCTACACCTTC. It is translated as CASSPDLWGQGSGYTF.

The chain combines TRBV10-3 with TRBJ2-5, with D possibly called TRBD1 or TRBD2 (5 bases each). The CDR3 spans 16 residues. Looked up from germline, CDR1 is ENHRY and CDR2 is SYGVKD. Trimming took off 5 bases at V and 5 bases at J, with 21 bases between the two ends. The CDR3 protein is CAISPGTTRPTETQYF. The CDR3 coding sequence is TGTGCCATCAGTCCCGGGACCACCCGGCCCACTGAGACCCAGTACTTC.